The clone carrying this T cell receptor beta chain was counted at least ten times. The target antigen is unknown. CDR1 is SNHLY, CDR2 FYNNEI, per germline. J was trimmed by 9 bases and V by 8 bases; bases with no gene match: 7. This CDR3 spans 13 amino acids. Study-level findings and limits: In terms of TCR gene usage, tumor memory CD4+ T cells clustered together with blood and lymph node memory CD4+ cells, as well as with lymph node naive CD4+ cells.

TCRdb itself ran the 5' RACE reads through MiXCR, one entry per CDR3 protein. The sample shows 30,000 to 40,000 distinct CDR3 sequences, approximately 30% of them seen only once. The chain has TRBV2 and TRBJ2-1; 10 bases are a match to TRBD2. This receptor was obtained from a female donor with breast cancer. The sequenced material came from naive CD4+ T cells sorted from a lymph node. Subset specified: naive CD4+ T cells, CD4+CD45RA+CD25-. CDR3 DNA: TGTGCCAGCCTCCTAGCGGGAGCTGGTGAGCAGTTCTTC. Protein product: CASLLAGAGEQFF.